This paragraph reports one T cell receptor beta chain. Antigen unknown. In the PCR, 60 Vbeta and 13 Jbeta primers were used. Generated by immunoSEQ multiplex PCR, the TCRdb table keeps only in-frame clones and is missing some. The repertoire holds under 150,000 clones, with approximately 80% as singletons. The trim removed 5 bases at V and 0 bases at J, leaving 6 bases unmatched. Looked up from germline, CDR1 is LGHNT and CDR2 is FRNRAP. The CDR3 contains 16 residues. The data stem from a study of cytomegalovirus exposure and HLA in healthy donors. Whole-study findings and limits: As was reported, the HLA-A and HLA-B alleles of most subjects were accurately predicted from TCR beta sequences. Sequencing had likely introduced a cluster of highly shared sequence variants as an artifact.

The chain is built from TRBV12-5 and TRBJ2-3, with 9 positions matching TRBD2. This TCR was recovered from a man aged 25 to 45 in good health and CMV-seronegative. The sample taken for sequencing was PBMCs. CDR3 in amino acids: CASGPGTSPSTDTQYF. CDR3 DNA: TGTGCTAGTGGTCCAGGGACTAGCCCTAGCACAGATACGCAGTATTTT.